Below, 10 T cell receptor beta chains from the same sample are listed, as sequenced in a study of CD8+ T cells in alopecia areata. After isolation, RNA underwent reverse transcription to generate cDNA as the sequencing template. The repertoire was sequenced with immunoSEQ multiplex PCR; TCRdb's copy has only in-frame clones and lacks some. Sampling found under 350,000 clones, none seen once. Cells from pooled cutaneous lymph nodes were sorted by CD4, CD8alpha, NKG2D, NKG2ACE and other markers. The sample taken for sequencing was CD4+ T cells sorted from a lymph node. The receptors stem from a C3H/HeJ mouse with alopecia areata. MHC haplotype: H2-k.

This clone was counted only a few times. Each gene name is a mouse one. The CDR3 is cut off 4 residues early in the read; its end comes from the germline J gene. The chain couples TRBV17 to TRBJ2-1, with 7 positions matching TRBD1. This CDR3 comprises 13 residues. Trimming removed 4 bases from V and 5 bases from J; junction bases left unmatched: 2. Per the germline V gene, CDR1 is MNHDT and CDR2 is YYDKIL. CDR3 amino acids: CASSNRGDAEQFF. Partial CDR3 DNA: TGTGCTAGCAGTAACAGGGGCGATGCT.

This clone was detected many times. Gene labels here are mouse ones. The read ends 4 residues before the CDR3 terminus; that terminus is restored from the germline J gene. The rearrangement links TRBV13-1 to TRBJ2-1, with 9 bases aligning to TRBD1. This CDR3 spans 16 amino acids. The germline gives CDR1 NSHNY, CDR2 SYGAGN. Unmatched junction bases numbered 2, after V lost 0 bases and J lost 1 base. CDR3 DNA (partial): TGTGCCAGCAGTGATGGTGGACAGGGGAACTATGCT. Translated: CASSDGGQGNYA. The CDR3 in full is CASSDGGQGNYAEQFF.

Remarks on this clone: Mouse gene names and germline throughout. The read finishes 4 residues shy of the CDR3 end, and the germline J gene is used to complete it. The genes are TRBV12-2 and TRBJ2-7; TRBD2 agrees at 7 bases. V trimming: 2 bases; J trimming: 0 bases; junction bases outside the gene matches: 3. Germline lookup yields CDR1 SGHLS and CDR2 HYDKME. This CDR3 has 14 residues. The sequenced part of the CDR3 DNA is TGTGCCAGCTCTCCCACTGGGGACTCCTAT. Its translation: CASSPTGDSY. The full CDR3 reads CASSPTGDSYEQYF.

A note on this clone: Gene names and germline match the mouse. Sequencing ends 4 residues short of the CDR3 end; the germline J gene provides the rest. This specimen includes other DNA sequences encoding the same CDR3. The rearrangement joins TRBV1 to TRBJ1-2; the match to TRBD1 covers 7 bases. CDR1 and CDR2 from the germline V gene are NSQYPW and LRSPGD (reference sequence). The CDR3 sequence is 13 residues long. V lost 2 bases to trimming and J lost 3 bases; unmatched junction nucleotides: 0. CDR3 bases read: TGCACCTGCAGTGCAACAGGGGACTCC. Its translation is CTCSATGDS. The full CDR3 sequence reads CTCSATGDSDYTF.

In regard to this clone: Germline and genes: mouse. The CDR3 protein is CAWSDRGRSHSDYTF. The part of the CDR3 DNA that was read is TGTGCCTGGAGCGACAGGGGGCGCAGTCACTCC. V usage is TRBV31 and J usage is TRBJ1-2; TRBD1 matches at 10 bases. The read halts 4 residues ahead of the CDR3 end, with the missing end drawn from the germline J gene. V lost 3 bases to trimming and J lost 3 bases; unmatched junction nucleotides: 7. Germline lookup yields CDR1 GKSSPN and CDR2 SITVG. The CDR3 totals 15 residues.

There are a few counts of this clone. The gene names given are mouse names. Read coverage stops 4 residues before the CDR3 terminus; the germline J gene supplies the remainder. At the DNA level, this CDR3 is encoded by other sequences in the same sample as well. The chain recombines TRBV13-1 with TRBJ2-1, with TRBD2 identical over 8 bases. The ends lost 3 bases at V and 3 bases at J; junction bases unmatched: 5. The CDR3 contains 15 residues. Germline V lookup: CDR1 NSHNY, CDR2 SYGAGN. The CDR3 DNA, read in part, is TGTGCCAGCAGTGGCCTGGGGGGACCCTATGCT. Translated, it gives CASSGLGGPYA. The entire CDR3 protein is CASSGLGGPYAEQFF.

As to this clone: Each gene name is a mouse one. The missing CDR3 end, 4 residues past where the read stops, is filled in from the germline J gene. At the DNA level, this CDR3 is encoded by other sequences in the same sample as well. The rearrangement links TRBV19 to TRBJ2-3, with TRBD1 as a possible D gene (6 bases). The V gene's germline CDR1 is FNHDT and CDR2 SITEND (reference sequence). Trimming pared 6 bases from V and 1 base from J, leaving 9 bases between. The CDR3 has 13 residues. The CDR3 is CASTRQGAETLYF. The sequenced CDR3 bases are TGTGCCAGCACCCGACAGGGTGCAGAA.

This clone was found a few times. The germline gene is not matched at one end of the junction; a read error may be the cause. Mouse germline and gene names are used. The read ends 4 residues shy of where the CDR3 ends; the end is completed using the germline J gene. The chain joins TRBV1 to TRBJ1-1; D is undetermined. The CDR3 extends over 14 amino acids. The germline V gene has CDR1 NSQYPW and CDR2 LRSPGD (reference sequence). The CDR3 loop reads CTCSPDSSNTEVFF. CDR3 bases read: TGCACCTGCAGTCCAGACTCCTCAAACACA.

On this clone itself: The gene symbols are mouse symbols. The observed sequence ends 4 residues before the CDR3 terminus, with the missing tail filled in from the germline J gene. This rearrangement joins TRBV13-2 to TRBJ2-1, with 9 bases fitting TRBD2. From germline, CDR1 is NNHNN and CDR2 SYGAGS (reference sequence). V lost 1 base to trimming and J lost 2 bases; unmatched junction nucleotides: 1. This CDR3 is 15 amino acids long. CDR3 sequence reads: CASGDRLGDYAEQFF. The part of the CDR3 DNA that was read is TGTGCCAGCGGTGATAGACTGGGGGACTATGCT.

This clone was picked up a small number of times. Here the gene names and germline are mouse. Other nucleotide sequences from this sample produce the same CDR3. Here the CDR3 reads CTCSGGQANSDYTF. CDR3 bases read: TGCACCTGCAGTGGGGGACAAGCAAACTCC. The chain uses TRBV1 and TRBJ1-2; the D gene is possibly TRBD1 (6 bases). The read halts 4 residues ahead of the CDR3 end, with the missing end drawn from the germline J gene. The V and J ends lost 4 bases and 0 bases respectively, with 9 bases between them. Germline loops: CDR1 NSQYPW, CDR2 LRSPGD (reference sequence). The CDR3 is 14 amino acids. Using reference TRBV1 and TRBJ1-2 for the parts outside the CDR3, the full variable domain is VTLLEQNPRWRLVPRGQAVNLRCILKNSQYPWMSWYQQDLQKQLQWLFTLRSPGDKEVKSLPGADYLATRVTDTELRLQVANMSQGRTLYCTCSGGQANSDYTFGSGTRLLVI.